Following are 7 T cell receptor beta chains from one sample sequenced in a study of T cell responses to AZD1222 COVID-19 vaccine. The method was immunoSEQ multiplex PCR; TCRdb's version includes in-frame clones alone and lacks a portion of them. The sample holds about 86,000 clones, 89% seen once. This material consisted of peripheral blood, taken 28 days after the second AZD1222 dose. These receptors originate from an adult who received the AZD1222 COVID-19 vaccine.

This chain joins TRBV12-3 or TRBV12-4 and TRBJ2-4; D uncertain. V lost 3 bases, J lost 1 base, and 1 base lay in between. The CDR3 totals 12 residues. The CDR3 spells CASSLAKNIQYF. CDR3 DNA: TGTGCCAGCAGTTTGGCCAAAAACATTCAGTACTTC.

This sequence joins TRBV6-5 and TRBJ1-5, with D possibly being TRBD1 (5 bases). The V gene lost 6 bases and the J gene lost 5 bases, with 11 bases spanning the gap. Germline V gene data show CDR1 as MNHEY and CDR2 as SVGAGI. The CDR3 spans 13 residues. CDR3 sequence reads: CASRGLLDQPQHF. The CDR3 DNA sequence: TGTGCCAGCAGGGGACTTCTGGATCAGCCCCAGCATTTT.

This rearrangement joins TRBV6-1 to TRBJ1-4, with TRBD1 identical over 8 bases. With 1 base clipped from V and 5 bases from J, the junction kept 15 bases outside the gene matches. The CDR3 is 19 amino acids. Germline V lookup: CDR1 MNHNS, CDR2 SASEGT. CDR3 DNA sequence: TGTGCCAGCAGTGAAGTTACGGACAGGGATTCCCGACTAAATGAAAAACTGTTTTTT. Translating gives CASSEVTDRDSRLNEKLFF.

V is TRBV5-5 and J is TRBJ2-7; D gene unclear. The CDR3 has 14 amino acids. Germline V gene lookup returns CDR1 SGHKS and CDR2 YYEKEE (reference sequence). Trimming cost V 0 bases and J 2 bases, with 9 bases left between them. As DNA, the CDR3 is TGTGCCAGCAGCTTGGAGATGGGAACCTACGAGCAGTACTTC. It codes for CASSLEMGTYEQYF.

This clone was recorded a few times. V usage is TRBV20-1 and J usage is TRBJ1-1; D perhaps matches TRBD1 (6 bases). Germline CDR1 and CDR2: DFQATT and SNEGSKA (reference sequence). The CDR3 extends over 13 amino acids. Trimming took off 3 bases at V and 1 base at J, with 9 bases between the two ends. In DNA, the CDR3 is TGCAGTGCTAGTGGACAGAAGAACACTGAAGCTTTCTTT. Translated: CSASGQKNTEAFF.

V usage is TRBV9 and J usage is TRBJ2-1; D possibly corresponds to TRBD2 (6 bases). The germline V gene has CDR1 SGDLS and CDR2 YYNGEE. Between the trimmed V and J ends, which lost 1 base and 4 bases, there was a span of 6 bases. CDR3 length equals 13 residues. The CDR3 DNA follows: TGTGCCAGCAGCGTAAGCGGGTACAATGAGCAGTTCTTC. It encodes CASSVSGYNEQFF. Full variable domain (missing parts from reference TRBV9 and TRBJ2-1): DSGVTQTPKHLITATGQRVTLRCSPRSGDLSVYWYQQSLDQGLQFLIQYYNGEERAKGNILERFSAQQFPDLHSELNLSSLELGDSALYFCASSVSGYNEQFFGPGTRLTVL.

CDR3 coding DNA: TGTGCCAGCAGTCCCTCGACAGGGAACACCGGGGAGCTGTTTTTT. Its protein product is CASSPSTGNTGELFF. V gene TRBV6-5 combines with J gene TRBJ2-2; maybe TRBD1 (6 bases). The V end lost 5 bases, the J end lost 1 base, and 11 bases lay between the germline ends. Per the germline V gene, CDR1 is MNHEY and CDR2 is SVGAGI. The CDR3 sequence is 15 residues long.